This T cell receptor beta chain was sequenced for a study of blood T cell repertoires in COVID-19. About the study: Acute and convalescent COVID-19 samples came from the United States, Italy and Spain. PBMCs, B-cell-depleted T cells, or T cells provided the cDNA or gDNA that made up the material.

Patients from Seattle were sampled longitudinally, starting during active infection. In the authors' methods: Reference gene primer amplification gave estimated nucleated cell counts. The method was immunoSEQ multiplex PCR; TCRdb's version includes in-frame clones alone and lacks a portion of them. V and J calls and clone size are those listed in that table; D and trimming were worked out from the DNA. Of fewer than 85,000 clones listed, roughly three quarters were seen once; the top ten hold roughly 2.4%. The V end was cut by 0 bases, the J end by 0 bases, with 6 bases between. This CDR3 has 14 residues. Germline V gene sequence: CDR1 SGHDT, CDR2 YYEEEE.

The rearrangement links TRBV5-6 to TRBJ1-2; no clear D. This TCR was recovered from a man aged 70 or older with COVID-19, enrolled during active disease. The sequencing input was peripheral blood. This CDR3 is CASSLGGTNYGYTF. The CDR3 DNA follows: TGTGCCAGCAGCTTGGGCGGTACTAACTATGGCTACACCTTC.